This T cell receptor (beta chain) comes out of a study of blood T cell repertoires in COVID-19. As for the study in general: Sources were T cells, B-cell-depleted T cells, or PBMCs; the material itself was cDNA or gDNA.

Methods used by the authors: The authors estimated nucleated cell counts from reference gene primer amplification. Measured with immunoSEQ multiplex PCR; TCRdb has only the in-frame clones, and not every one. That table furnishes V, J and clone size, whereas the DNA furnished D and trimming. The sample holds 200,000 to 250,000 clones, approximately 82% seen once. Trimming left V 4 bases short and J 1 base short, with 11 bases between. Looked up from germline, CDR1 is SGHKS and CDR2 is YYEKEE (reference sequence). The CDR3 runs to 14 residues. This clonotype originated in a woman between 35 and 50 years old with acute or convalescent COVID-19. This chain connects TRBV5-5 to TRBJ1-2; TRBD1 is a possible D gene (6 bases). Sequencing was performed on peripheral blood. The chain's CDR3 is CASSLGHNNYGYTF. CDR3 nucleotide sequence: TGTGCCAGCAGCCTGGGACATAATAACTATGGCTACACCTTC.